A single sample gave rise to the 9 T cell receptor beta chains below, sequenced in a study of blood T cell repertoires in COVID-19. Assay used: immunoSEQ multiplex PCR; TCRdb lists only in-frame clones, some missing. Among 200,000 to 300,000 clones, around 89% were seen once, and the ten largest hold around 6.3%. The specimen sequenced was peripheral blood. All receptors come from a woman in her twenties or thirties with COVID-19, enrolled during active disease.

The rearrangement joins TRBV5-6 to TRBJ2-1; 11 bases align to TRBD2. The CDR3 has 15 amino acids. From germline, CDR1 is SGHDT and CDR2 YYEEEE. V dropped 1 base and J dropped 5; count of bases not matched to a gene: 2. CDR3 bases: TGTGCCAGCAGCTTGACTAGCGGGAGTCACAATGAGCAGTTCTTC. Its protein product is CASSLTSGSHNEQFF.

The rearrangement joins TRBV27 to TRBJ2-5; D gene uncertain. CDR3 length: 15 residues. The germline V gene has CDR1 MNHEY and CDR2 SMNVEV (reference sequence). Between the trimmed V and J ends, which lost 7 bases and 1 base, there was a span of 16 bases. DNA of the CDR3: TGTGCCAGCACCTTCGGCGGCAGAAGCCAAGAGACCCAGTACTTC. Amino acid sequence: CASTFGGRSQETQYF.

The chain has TRBV7-9 and TRBJ1-1; 7 bases agree with TRBD1. The CDR3 contains 15 residues. Germline V gene lookup returns CDR1 SEHNR and CDR2 FQNEAQ (reference sequence). V lost 6 bases, J lost 0 bases, and 7 bases stayed unmatched. The DNA of the CDR3 is TGTGCCAGCAGAGAAACAGGGGCGGTGAACACTGAAGCTTTCTTT. Amino acid sequence: CASRETGAVNTEAFF.

The chain is built from TRBV24-1 and TRBJ2-5; a possible D gene is TRBD2 (6 bases). This CDR3 has 15 residues. CDR1 KGHDR and CDR2 SFDVKD come from the germline V gene. V was shortened by 3 bases and J by 5 bases, with 15 bases between the two germline ends. The CDR3 nucleotides read TGTGCCACCAGTGATCTCCGACTAGACGGGGAGACCCAGTACTTC. Protein sequence: CATSDLRLDGETQYF.

This clone was seen a handful of times. The chain carries TRBV19 and TRBJ1-5, with D possibly TRBD1 on 6 matching bases. Germline V gene data show CDR1 as LNHDA and CDR2 as SQIVND (reference sequence). The CDR3 loop spans 14 amino acids. V lost 4 bases to trimming and J lost 5 bases, with 12 bases between them. The chain's CDR3 is CASSTDRWDQPQHF. For the CDR3, the DNA is TGTGCCAGTAGTACCGACAGGTGGGATCAGCCCCAGCATTTT.

This clone was counted a single time. One end of the junction does not line up with germline, which may come from a read error. The chain couples TRBV5-6 to TRBJ1-2; D not certain. From germline, CDR1 is SGHDT and CDR2 YYEEEE. The CDR3 covers 14 residues. The CDR3 DNA sequence: TGTGCCAGTAGCTTGTGGCGGGTGAACTATGGCTACACCTTC. Its protein product is CASSLWRVNYGYTF.

V and J are TRBV19 and TRBJ1-4; 8 positions match TRBD1. Germline CDR1 and CDR2: LNHDA and SQIVND (reference sequence). The CDR3 is 14 residues long. The J segment lost 7 bases and the V segment lost 4 bases, leaving 5 bases of the junction unmatched. The CDR3 here is CASSTGQGPEKLFF. The DNA for the CDR3 is TGTGCCAGTAGTACAGGACAGGGCCCTGAAAAACTGTTTTTT.

The J gene is TRBJ1-6, the V gene TRBV28, with TRBD1 identical over 7 bases. The germline CDR1 and CDR2 sequences are MDHEN and SYDVKM. With V trimmed by 10 bases and J by 6 bases, 12 bases remained unmatched. There are 15 residues in the CDR3. This CDR3 reads CATFKQGSSNSPLHF. In DNA, the CDR3 is TGTGCCACCTTCAAACAGGGGAGTAGTAATTCACCCCTCCACTTT.

The chain uses TRBV12-5 and TRBJ2-2; no firm D call. Trimming cost V 5 bases and J 5 bases, with 12 bases left between them. The germline CDR1 and CDR2 sequences are LGHNT and FRNRAP. The CDR3 length is 14 residues. Here the CDR3 reads CASGAVTGTGELFF. The CDR3, as DNA: TGTGCTAGTGGTGCGGTAACTGGGACCGGGGAGCTGTTTTTT. Full variable domain (remainder filled in from reference TRBV12-5 and TRBJ2-2): DARVTQTPRHKVTEMGQEVTMRCQPILGHNTVFWYRQTMMQGLELLAYFRNRAPLDDSGMPKDRFSAEMPDATLATLKIQPSEPRDSAVYFCASGAVTGTGELFFGEGSRLTVL.